Following are 14 T cell receptor beta chains from one sample sequenced in a study of cytomegalovirus exposure and HLA in healthy donors. Vbeta (60) and Jbeta (13) primers were used in the PCR. Here immunoSEQ multiplex PCR was the method, and the copy in TCRdb shows in-frame clones only, minus some. The table counts tens of thousands of clones; approximately 5.9% lies in the top ten. Specimen: PBMCs. Every receptor here comes from a human donor in good health.

The chain recombines TRBV6-4 with TRBJ2-1; 10 bases are a match to TRBD2. The CDR3 covers 14 residues. J lost 7 bases, V lost 4 bases, and 4 bases had no gene match. Looked up from germline, CDR1 is MRHNA and CDR2 is SNTAGT. CDR3 sequence: CASSGLAGDNEQFF. In DNA form, the CDR3 reads TGTGCCAGCAGTGGGCTAGCGGGGGATAATGAGCAGTTCTTC.

The rearrangement uses TRBV5-1 and TRBJ1-1; D gene uncertain. Germline CDR1 is SGHRS and CDR2 is YFSETQ. The ends were cut back, 0 bases at V and 5 bases at J, with 14 bases in the middle. This CDR3 is 15 amino acids long. For the CDR3, the DNA is TGCGCCAGCAGCTTGGAGGCACCGAGGGTTACTGAAGCTTTCTTT. Translating gives CASSLEAPRVTEAFF.

V gene TRBV2 combines with J gene TRBJ2-2; 9 positions agree with TRBD1. The junction had 8 bases not matched to a gene; V was cut back by 3 bases and J by 6 bases. CDR1 is SNHLY and CDR2 is FYNNEI in the germline V gene. The CDR3 loop spans 16 amino acids. The CDR3 reads CASSDGGQGVSGELFF. The CDR3 nucleotides are TGTGCCAGCAGTGATGGGGGACAGGGAGTGTCCGGGGAGCTGTTTTTT.

The V and J genes are TRBV28 and TRBJ2-5; D is ambiguous. Judging by the DNA end, TRBJ2-7 fits better; the J call may be wrong. The CDR3 loop spans 13 amino acids. Germline lookup yields CDR1 MDHEN and CDR2 SYDVKM. The chain's CDR3 is CASSPLVANEQYF. The DNA for the CDR3 is TGTGCCAGCAGTCCTTTGGTTGCTAACGAGCAGTACTTC.

The V and J genes are TRBV5-1 and TRBJ2-5; 8 bases align to TRBD2. V shed 0 bases, J shed 5 bases, and the junction held 3 bases outside the gene matches. Germline CDR1 SGHRS, CDR2 YFSETQ. The CDR3 is made up of 14 amino acids. The CDR3 spells CASSLGLAKETQYF. The CDR3 nucleotides are TGCGCCAGCAGCTTGGGACTAGCGAAGGAGACCCAGTACTTC. Together with reference TRBV5-1 and TRBJ2-5, the CDR3 gives the full variable domain: KAGVTQTPRYLIKTRGQQVTLSCSPISGHRSVSWYQQTPGQGLQFLFEYFSETQRNKGNFPGRFSGRQFSNSRSEMNVSTLELGDSALYLCASSLGLAKETQYFGPGTRLLVL.

V and J are TRBV25-1 and TRBJ2-7; 9 bases are shared with TRBD1. This CDR3 has 17 residues. Germline loops: CDR1 MGHDK, CDR2 SYGVNS. The V and J ends lost 4 bases and 3 bases, in that order; junction bases with no gene match: 13. This CDR3 reads CASSGGTGSQSLYEQYF. The DNA for the CDR3 is TGTGCCAGCAGTGGGGGGACAGGGTCCCAATCACTCTACGAGCAGTACTTC.

Comment on this clone: This CDR3 is also generated by other DNA sequences in the sample. The rearrangement uses TRBV7-9 and TRBJ1-6; tentative D call: TRBD1 (6 bases). CDR3 length: 16 residues. Germline V gene lookup returns CDR1 SEHNR and CDR2 FQNEAQ (reference sequence). V lost 1 base and J 6 bases, leaving 13 bases between the germline ends. Here the CDR3 reads CASSLGTAYFNSPLHF. The CDR3 DNA follows: TGTGCCAGCAGCTTAGGGACAGCGTACTTTAATTCACCCCTCCACTTT.

CDR3 DNA sequence: TGTGCCAGTAGTCCTAATAGTGGGGCCAACGTCCTGACTTTC. Its protein is CASSPNSGANVLTF. This chain joins TRBV19 and TRBJ2-6; D remains unclear. The CDR3 is 14 residues long. The V end was cut by 5 bases, the J end by 3 bases, with 8 bases between. CDR1 is LNHDA and CDR2 is SQIVND in the germline V gene (reference sequence). Complete variable domain (other parts from reference TRBV19 and TRBJ2-6): DGGITQSPKYLFRKEGQNVTLSCEQNLNHDAMYWYRQDPGQGLRLIYYSQIVNDFQKGDIAEGYSVSREKKESFPLTVTSAQKNPTAFYLCASSPNSGANVLTFGAGSRLTVL.

This chain connects TRBV7-8 to TRBJ1-6, with 7 nucleotides matching TRBD1. The CDR3 loop spans 16 amino acids. The V and J ends lost 5 bases and 5 bases, in that order; junction bases with no gene match: 9. Germline V gene lookup returns CDR1 SGHVS and CDR2 FQNEAQ. The CDR3: CASSRREGQNNSPLHF. The CDR3 region has the DNA TGTGCCAGCAGCCGACGGGAGGGACAGAATAATTCACCCCTCCACTTT. Variable domain in full (rest from reference TRBV7-8 and TRBJ1-6): GAGVSQSPRYKVAKRGQDVALRCDPISGHVSLFWYQQALGQGPEFLTYFQNEAQLDKSGLPSDRFFAERPEGSVSTLKIQRTQQEDSAVYLCASSRREGQNNSPLHFGNGTRLTVT.

The genes are TRBV9 and TRBJ2-1; TRBD2 matches 8 bases. Germline V gene sequence: CDR1 SGDLS, CDR2 YYNGEE. This CDR3 has 16 residues. V gave up 4 bases and J gave up 5 bases; unmatched junction bases: 11. The CDR3 nucleotides read TGTGCCAGCAGCCTAACCGGGGGGCGGGGGGACAATGAGCAGTTCTTC. Its protein is CASSLTGGRGDNEQFF.

Here the CDR3 DNA reads TGTGCCTGGAGTGTACGGGGTTCACCCCTCCACTTT. Residues: CAWSVRGSPLHF. The V and J genes are TRBV30 and TRBJ1-6; D not resolved. The CDR3 totals 12 residues. V lost 0 bases and J lost 9, with 6 bases in between. The germline V gene encodes CDR1 GTSNPN and CDR2 SVGIG (reference sequence). Together with reference TRBV30 and TRBJ1-6, the CDR3 gives the full variable domain: SQTIHQWPATLVQPVGSPLSLECTVEGTSNPNLYWYRQAAGRGLQLLFYSVGIGQISSEVPQNLSASRPQDRQFILSSKKLLLSDSGFYLCAWSVRGSPLHFGNGTRLTVT.

The chain recombines TRBV29-1 with TRBJ1-1, with a weak D call TRBD1 (6 bases). CDR3 length: 13 residues. V was trimmed by 7 bases and J by 0 bases, leaving 12 bases between them. The germline CDR1 and CDR2 sequences are SQVTM and ANQGSEA. The CDR3 DNA reads TGCAGCGCCAGACAGGAGTTGAACACTGAAGCTTTCTTT. Protein: CSARQELNTEAFF.

The V call is TRBV7-6, the J call TRBJ2-7; D possibly corresponds to TRBD2 (5 bases). This CDR3 has 15 amino acids. The germline V gene has CDR1 SGHVS and CDR2 FNYEAQ. Deletions cut 5 bases from V and 0 bases from J, with 14 bases between. In DNA, the CDR3 is TGTGCCAGCAGCCCATTAAACGGGGACTCCTACGAGCAGTACTTC. It translates to CASSPLNGDSYEQYF.

The chain employs TRBV27 and TRBJ1-6; 9 bases match TRBD1. Trimming at V came to 8 bases and at J to 7 bases, leaving 12 bases not matched to a gene. The CDR3 covers 16 residues. Germline V gene data show CDR1 as MNHEY and CDR2 as SMNVEV (reference sequence). The CDR3 nucleotides are TGTGCCAGCTCTCACCGGGACAGGGAAAGAAATTCACCCCTCCACTTT. Translation gives CASSHRDRERNSPLHF.